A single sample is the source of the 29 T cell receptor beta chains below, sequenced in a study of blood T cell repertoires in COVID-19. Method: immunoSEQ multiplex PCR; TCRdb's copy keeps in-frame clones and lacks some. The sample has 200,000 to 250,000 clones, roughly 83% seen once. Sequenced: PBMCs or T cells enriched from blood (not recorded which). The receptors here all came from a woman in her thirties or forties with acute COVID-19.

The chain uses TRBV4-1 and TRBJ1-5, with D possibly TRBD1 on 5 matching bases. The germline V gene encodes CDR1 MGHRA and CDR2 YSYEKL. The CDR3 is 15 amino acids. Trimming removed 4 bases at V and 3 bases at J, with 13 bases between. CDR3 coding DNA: TGCGCCAGCAGCCGGGATGACAGTGACAATCAGCCCCAGCATTTT. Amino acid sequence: CASSRDDSDNQPQHF.

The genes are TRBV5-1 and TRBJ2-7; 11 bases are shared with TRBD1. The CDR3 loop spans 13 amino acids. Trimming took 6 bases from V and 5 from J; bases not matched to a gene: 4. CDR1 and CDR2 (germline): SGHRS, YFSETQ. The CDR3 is CASKGQGVHEQYF. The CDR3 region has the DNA TGCGCCAGCAAGGGACAGGGGGTCCACGAGCAGTACTTC.

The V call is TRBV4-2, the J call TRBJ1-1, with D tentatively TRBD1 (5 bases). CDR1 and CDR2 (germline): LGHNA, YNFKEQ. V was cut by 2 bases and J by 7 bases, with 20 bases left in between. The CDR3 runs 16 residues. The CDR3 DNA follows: TGTGCCAGCAGCCAACCAATCATGGACATGCCCTTTGAAGCTTTCTTT. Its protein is CASSQPIMDMPFEAFF.

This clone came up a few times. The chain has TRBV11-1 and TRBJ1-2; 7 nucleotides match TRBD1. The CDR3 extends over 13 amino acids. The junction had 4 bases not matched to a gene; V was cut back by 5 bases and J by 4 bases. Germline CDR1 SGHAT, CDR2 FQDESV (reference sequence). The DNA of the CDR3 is TGTGCCAGCAGCCTGACAGGGTTCTATGGCTACACCTTC. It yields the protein CASSLTGFYGYTF.

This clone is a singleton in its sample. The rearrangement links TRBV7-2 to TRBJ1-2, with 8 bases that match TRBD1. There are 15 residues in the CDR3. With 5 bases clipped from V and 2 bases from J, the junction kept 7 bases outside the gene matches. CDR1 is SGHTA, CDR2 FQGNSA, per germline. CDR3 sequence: CASSPRTGMNYGYTF. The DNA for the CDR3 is TGTGCCAGCAGCCCACGGACAGGGATGAACTATGGCTACACCTTC.

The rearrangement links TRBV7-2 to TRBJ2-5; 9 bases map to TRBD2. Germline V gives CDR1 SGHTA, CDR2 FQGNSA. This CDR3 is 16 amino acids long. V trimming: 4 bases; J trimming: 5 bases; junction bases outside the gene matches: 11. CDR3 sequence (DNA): TGTGCCAGCAGCTGGGGATCTAGCGGGGCGGGGGAGACCCAGTACTTC. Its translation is CASSWGSSGAGETQYF. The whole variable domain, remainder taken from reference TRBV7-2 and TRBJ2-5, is GAGVSQSPSNKVTEKGKDVELRCDPISGHTALYWYRQSLGQGLEFLIYFQGNSAPDKSGLPSDRFSAERTGGSVSTLTIQRTQQEDSAVYLCASSWGSSGAGETQYFGPGTRLLVL.

CDR3 amino acids: CASSQTRGPSYGYTF. The CDR3 nucleotides read TGTGCCAGCAGCCAAACCAGGGGGCCGAGCTATGGCTACACCTTC. The genes are TRBV7-2 and TRBJ1-2, with TRBD1 identical over 8 bases. V gave up 5 bases and J gave up 4 bases; unmatched junction bases: 9. Germline assignment: CDR1 SGHTA and CDR2 FQGNSA. The CDR3 totals 15 residues.

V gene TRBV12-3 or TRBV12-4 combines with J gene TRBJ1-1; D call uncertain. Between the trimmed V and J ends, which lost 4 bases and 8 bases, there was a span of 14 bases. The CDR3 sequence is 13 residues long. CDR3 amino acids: CASSSRWTGEAFF. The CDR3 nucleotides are TGTGCCAGCAGTTCGCGATGGACGGGAGAAGCTTTCTTT.

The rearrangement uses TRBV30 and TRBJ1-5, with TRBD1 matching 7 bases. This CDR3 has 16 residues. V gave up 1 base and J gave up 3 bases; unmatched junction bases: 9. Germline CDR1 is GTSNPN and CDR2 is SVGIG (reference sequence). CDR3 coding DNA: TGTGCCTGGAGTGACTCCGGGACAGCCGACAATCAGCCCCAGCATTTT. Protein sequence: CAWSDSGTADNQPQHF.

DNA of the CDR3: TGTGCCAGCAGCCGCCCTACCGCGGGAGGAAAATCCTACAATGAGCAGTTCTTC. It translates to CASSRPTAGGKSYNEQFF. The chain has TRBV4-2 and TRBJ2-1; 8 nucleotides agree with TRBD2. The V gene's germline CDR1 is LGHNA and CDR2 YNFKEQ. This CDR3 has 18 residues. V shed 4 bases and J 1 base; nucleotides not matched to a gene: 12.

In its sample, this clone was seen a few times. CDR3 DNA sequence: TGCGCCAGCAGCGTGGAGGGGACAGGGCCCCTCTACGAGCAGTACTTC. Amino acids: CASSVEGTGPLYEQYF. The chain combines TRBV5-1 with TRBJ2-7, with 9 bases fitting TRBD1. The CDR3 runs to 16 residues. CDR1 SGHRS and CDR2 YFSETQ come from the germline V gene. V lost 4 bases to trimming and J lost 3 bases; unmatched junction nucleotides: 11.

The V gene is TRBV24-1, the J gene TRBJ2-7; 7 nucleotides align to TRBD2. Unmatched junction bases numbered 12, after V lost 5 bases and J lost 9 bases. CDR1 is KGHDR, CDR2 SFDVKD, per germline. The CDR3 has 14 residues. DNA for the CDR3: TGTGCCACCAGTGGTGCGTCTAGCGGTACACGGCAGTACTTC. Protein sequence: CATSGASSGTRQYF.

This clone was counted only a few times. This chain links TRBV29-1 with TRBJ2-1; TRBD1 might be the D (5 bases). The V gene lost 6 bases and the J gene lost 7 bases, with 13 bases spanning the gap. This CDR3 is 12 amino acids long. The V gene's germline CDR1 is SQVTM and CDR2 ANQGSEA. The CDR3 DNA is TGCAGCGTGGCCCTGACAGTTAATGAGCAGTTCTTC. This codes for CSVALTVNEQFF.

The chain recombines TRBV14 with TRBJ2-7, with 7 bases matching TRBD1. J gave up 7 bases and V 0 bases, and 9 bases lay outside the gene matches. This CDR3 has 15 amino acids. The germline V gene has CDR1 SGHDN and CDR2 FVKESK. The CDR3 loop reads CASSQDRSGGREQYF. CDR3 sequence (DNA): TGTGCCAGCAGCCAAGATCGCTCAGGGGGTAGGGAGCAGTACTTC.

The CDR3 reads CASSRPGRTDTQYF. The CDR3 DNA reads as TGTGCCAGCAGCCGACCTGGGAGGACAGATACGCAGTATTTT. V usage is TRBV9 and J usage is TRBJ2-3, with D possibly being TRBD2 (6 bases). Germline V gives CDR1 SGDLS, CDR2 YYNGEE. The ends were cut back, 4 bases at V and 3 bases at J, with 12 bases in the middle. This CDR3 contains 14 residues.

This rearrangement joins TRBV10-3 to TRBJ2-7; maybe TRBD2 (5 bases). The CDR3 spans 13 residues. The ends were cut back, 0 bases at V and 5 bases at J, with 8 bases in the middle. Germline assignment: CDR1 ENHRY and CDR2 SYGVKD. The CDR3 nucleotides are TGTGCCATCAGTGAGTCGAACGGGGACGAGCAGTACTTC. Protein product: CAISESNGDEQYF.

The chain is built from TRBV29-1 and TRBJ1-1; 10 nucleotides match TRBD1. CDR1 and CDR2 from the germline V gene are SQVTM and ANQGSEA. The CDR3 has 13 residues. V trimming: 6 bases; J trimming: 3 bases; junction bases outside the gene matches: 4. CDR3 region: CSVAGTGDTEAFF. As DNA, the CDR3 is TGCAGCGTGGCCGGGACAGGGGACACTGAAGCTTTCTTT.

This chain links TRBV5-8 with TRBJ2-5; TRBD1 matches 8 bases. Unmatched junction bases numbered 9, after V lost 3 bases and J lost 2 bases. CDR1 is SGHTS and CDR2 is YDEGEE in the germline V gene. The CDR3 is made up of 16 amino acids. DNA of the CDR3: TGTGCCAGCAGCTACAGGACAGGGTTGGGTCAAGAGACCCAGTACTTC. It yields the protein CASSYRTGLGQETQYF. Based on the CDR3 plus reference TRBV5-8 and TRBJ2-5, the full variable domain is EAGVTQSPTHLIKTRGQQATLRCSPISGHTSVYWYQQALGLGLQFLLWYDEGEERNRGNFPPRFSGRQFPNYSSELNVNALELEDSALYLCASSYRTGLGQETQYFGPGTRLLVL.

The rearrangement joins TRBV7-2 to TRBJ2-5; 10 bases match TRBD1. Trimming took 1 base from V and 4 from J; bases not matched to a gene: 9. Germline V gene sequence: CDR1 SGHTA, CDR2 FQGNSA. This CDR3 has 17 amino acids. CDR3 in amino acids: CASSLGVGTGVGETQYF. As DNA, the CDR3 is TGTGCCAGCAGCTTAGGAGTTGGGACAGGGGTCGGAGAGACCCAGTACTTC.

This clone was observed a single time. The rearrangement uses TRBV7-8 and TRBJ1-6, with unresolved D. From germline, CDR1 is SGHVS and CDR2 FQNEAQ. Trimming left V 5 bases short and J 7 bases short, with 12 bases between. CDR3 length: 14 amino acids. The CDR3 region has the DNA TGTGCCAGCAGCGTTGCGGATGGCAATTCACCCCTCCACTTT. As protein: CASSVADGNSPLHF.

CDR3 sequence reads: CASSSRRDGNTEAFF. CDR3 DNA: TGTGCCAGCAGCAGCCGCAGGGATGGGAACACTGAAGCTTTCTTT. This chain links TRBV7-2 with TRBJ1-1, with D possibly TRBD1 on 5 matching bases. Looked up from germline, CDR1 is SGHTA and CDR2 is FQGNSA. V lost 5 bases and J lost 1, with 14 bases in between. CDR3 length equals 15 residues.

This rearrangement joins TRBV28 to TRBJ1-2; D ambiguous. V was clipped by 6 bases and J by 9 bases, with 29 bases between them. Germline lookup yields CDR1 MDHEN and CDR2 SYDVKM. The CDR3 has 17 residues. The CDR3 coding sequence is TGTGCCAGCAGCTCCGGGGTCACCTCCTCTTTCCCCAAGAGCTACACCTTC. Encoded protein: CASSSGVTSSFPKSYTF.

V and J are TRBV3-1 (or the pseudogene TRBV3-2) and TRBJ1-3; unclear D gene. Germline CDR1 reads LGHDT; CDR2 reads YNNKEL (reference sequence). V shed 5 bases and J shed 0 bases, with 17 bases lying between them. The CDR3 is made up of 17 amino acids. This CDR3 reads CASSVRLYSTSGNTIYF. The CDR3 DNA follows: TGTGCCAGCAGCGTCCGTTTGTATAGTACCTCTGGAAACACCATATATTTT.

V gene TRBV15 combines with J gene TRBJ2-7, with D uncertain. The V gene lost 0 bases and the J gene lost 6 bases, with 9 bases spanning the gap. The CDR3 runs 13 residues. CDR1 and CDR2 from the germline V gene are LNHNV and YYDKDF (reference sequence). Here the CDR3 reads CATSRDVIGEQYF. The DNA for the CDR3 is TGTGCCACCAGCAGAGATGTCATCGGCGAGCAGTACTTC.

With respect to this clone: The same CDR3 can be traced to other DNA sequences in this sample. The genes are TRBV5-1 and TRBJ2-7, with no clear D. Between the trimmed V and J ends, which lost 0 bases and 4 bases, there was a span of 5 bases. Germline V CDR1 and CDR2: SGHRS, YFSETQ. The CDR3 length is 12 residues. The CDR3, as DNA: TGCGCCAGCAGCTTGGGGGCTTACGAGCAGTACTTC. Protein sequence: CASSLGAYEQYF.

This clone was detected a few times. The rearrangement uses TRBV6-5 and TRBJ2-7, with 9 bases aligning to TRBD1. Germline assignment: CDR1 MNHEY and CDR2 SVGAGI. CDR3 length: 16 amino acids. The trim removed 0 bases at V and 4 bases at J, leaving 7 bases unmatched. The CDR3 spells CASSYSGTGGLYEQYF. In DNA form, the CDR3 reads TGTGCCAGCAGTTACTCGGGCACAGGGGGCTTATACGAGCAGTACTTC.

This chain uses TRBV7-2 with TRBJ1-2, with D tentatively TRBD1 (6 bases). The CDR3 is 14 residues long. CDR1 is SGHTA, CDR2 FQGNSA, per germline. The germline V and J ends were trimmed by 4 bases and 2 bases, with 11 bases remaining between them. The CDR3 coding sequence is TGTGCCAGCAGCTCACACAGGGAAAACTATGGCTACACCTTC. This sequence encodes CASSSHRENYGYTF.

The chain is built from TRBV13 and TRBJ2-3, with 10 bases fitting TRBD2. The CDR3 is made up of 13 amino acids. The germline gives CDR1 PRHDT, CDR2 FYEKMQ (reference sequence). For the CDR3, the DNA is TGTGCGACTAGCGGGCGACGCACAGATACGCAGTATTTT. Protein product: CATSGRRTDTQYF. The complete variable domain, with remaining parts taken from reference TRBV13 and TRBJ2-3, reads AAGVIQSPRHLIKEKRETATLKCYPIPRHDTVYWYQQGPGQDPQFLISFYEKMQSDKGSIPDRFSAQQFSDYHSELNMSSLELGDSALYFCATSGRRTDTQYFGPGTRLTVL.

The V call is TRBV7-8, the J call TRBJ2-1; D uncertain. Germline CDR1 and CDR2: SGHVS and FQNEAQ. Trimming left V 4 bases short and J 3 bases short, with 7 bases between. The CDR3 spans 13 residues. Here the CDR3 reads CASSSQNYNEQFF. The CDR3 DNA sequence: TGTGCCAGCAGCTCCCAGAACTACAATGAGCAGTTCTTC.